Shown below are 26 T cell receptor beta chains from a single sample sequenced in a study of OX40 agonist ivuxolimab in advanced cancers. The table came from immunoSEQ multiplex PCR; TCRdb's copy has only in-frame clones and leaves some out. The top ten hold about 18% of the sample, which has approximately 50,000 clones, 85% to 95% seen once. The sequencing used CD4+ or CD8+ T cells sorted from blood, collected in a trial of the OX40 agonist ivuxolimab. These receptors were collected from an adult with an advanced solid tumor such as melanoma, head and neck, liver or kidney cancer.

The chain carries TRBV6-5 and TRBJ1-1; the D is unclear. The CDR3 consists of 14 residues. Trimming stripped 7 bases from V and 0 bases from J, with 12 bases between. Germline V gene data show CDR1 as MNHEY and CDR2 as SVGAGI. The CDR3 bases are TGTGCCAGCACGGTCGAGTTTTTGAACACTGAAGCTTTCTTT. Translating it yields CASTVEFLNTEAFF.

The gene calls are TRBV6-5 and TRBJ2-1; 8 positions match TRBD2. After removal of 6 bases from V and 6 bases from J, the junction contained 4 bases not matched to a gene. The CDR3 extends over 13 amino acids. Germline V lookup: CDR1 MNHEY, CDR2 SVGAGI. This chain's CDR3 is CASRSGGGNEQFF. The CDR3 nucleotides read TGTGCCAGCAGATCCGGGGGGGGCAATGAGCAGTTCTTC.

The V and J genes are TRBV9 and TRBJ2-2; 8 nucleotides line up with TRBD2. Per the germline V gene, CDR1 is SGDLS and CDR2 is YYNGEE. With 4 bases clipped from V and 5 bases from J, the junction kept 1 base outside the gene matches. This CDR3 spans 13 amino acids. The CDR3 DNA sequence: TGTGCCAGCAGCCCGGGAGGGACCGGGGAGCTGTTTTTT. Translation: CASSPGGTGELFF.

The V gene is TRBV29-1, the J gene TRBJ2-5; TRBD1 agrees at 7 bases. Germline trimming cut 6 bases from V and 5 bases from J; bases unmatched to any gene: 6. The CDR3 has 12 residues. CDR1 and CDR2 from the germline V gene are SQVTM and ANQGSEA. This chain's CDR3 is CSVRQTGETQYF. CDR3 nucleotide sequence: TGCAGCGTCCGCCAGACAGGGGAGACCCAGTACTTC.

The chain combines TRBV7-6 with TRBJ1-1; D call uncertain. This CDR3 contains 13 residues. Germline values: CDR1 SGHVS, CDR2 FNYEAQ. The germline V and J ends were trimmed by 2 bases and 5 bases, with 9 bases remaining between them. CDR3 nucleotides: TGTGCCAGCAGCTTAAGAAAAGGAACTGAAGCTTTCTTT. This codes for CASSLRKGTEAFF.

The V gene is TRBV11-3, the J gene TRBJ2-7; no firm D call. Germline V CDR1 and CDR2: SGHNT, YENEEA. The V and J ends lost 1 base and 4 bases respectively, with 8 bases between them. This CDR3 comprises 13 residues. The CDR3 here is CASSLAADYEQYF. The CDR3 DNA is TGTGCCAGCAGCTTAGCTGCGGATTACGAGCAGTACTTC.

The chain is built from TRBV7-6 and TRBJ2-1; 7 nucleotides align to TRBD2. J gave up 0 bases and V 5 bases, and 25 bases lay outside the gene matches. The CDR3 extends over 22 amino acids. Germline V gene lookup returns CDR1 SGHVS and CDR2 FNYEAQ. The CDR3 region has the DNA TGTGCCAGCAGCCCCCTACTCCTAGCGGAACGAGAGAGACAGAGCTCCTACAATGAGCAGTTCTTC. Its protein product is CASSPLLLAERERQSSYNEQFF. The full variable domain, rest sourced from reference TRBV7-6 and TRBJ2-1, is GAGVSQSPRYKVTKRGQDVALRCDPISGHVSLYWYRQALGQGPEFLTYFNYEAQQDKSGLPNDRFSAERPEGSISTLTIQRTEQRDSAMYRCASSPLLLAERERQSSYNEQFFGPGTRLTVL.

For the CDR3, the DNA is TGTGCCAGCAGCAGTAGCGGATCACCATACTACGAGCAGTACTTC. Translation: CASSSSGSPYYEQYF. The chain is built from TRBV7-9 and TRBJ2-7, with a tentative D call TRBD2 (6 bases). The CDR3 consists of 15 residues. V was shortened by 5 bases and J by 3 bases, with 17 bases between the two germline ends. Germline lookup yields CDR1 SEHNR and CDR2 FQNEAQ (reference sequence).

This clone was counted a single time. The DNA for the CDR3 is TGTGCCGAGAGATTCACCTACGAGCAGTACTTC. Translated, it gives CAERFTYEQYF. The rearrangement links TRBV6-5 to TRBJ2-7; D gene unclear. This CDR3 has 11 amino acids. Germline loops: CDR1 MNHEY, CDR2 SVGAGI. V lost 11 bases and J lost 2, with 10 bases in between.

The CDR3: CASSTHAFSYEQYF. The CDR3 region has the DNA TGTGCCAGCAGTACCCACGCCTTCTCCTACGAGCAGTACTTC. The genes are TRBV27 and TRBJ2-7, with D hard to call. Looked up from germline, CDR1 is MNHEY and CDR2 is SMNVEV (reference sequence). Trimming took off 5 bases at V and 0 bases at J, with 11 bases between the two ends. The CDR3 covers 14 residues.

This clone was detected once. The V and J genes are TRBV11-2 and TRBJ2-5, with D perhaps matching TRBD1 or TRBD2 (6 bases each). There are 13 residues in the CDR3. The germline V gene encodes CDR1 SGHAT and CDR2 FQNNGV. Trimming took 3 bases from V and 5 from J, leaving 10 bases between them. The CDR3 coding sequence is TGTGCCAGCAGCTTGAGGGGGAGGGAGACCCAGTACTTC. It codes for CASSLRGRETQYF. Supplemented by reference TRBV11-2 and TRBJ2-5, the full variable domain reads EAGVAQSPRYKIIEKRQSVAFWCNPISGHATLYWYQQILGQGPKLLIQFQNNGVVDDSQLPKDRFSAERLKGVDSTLKIQPAKLEDSAVYLCASSLRGRETQYFGPGTRLLVL.

DNA of the CDR3: TGCGCCAGCAGCTTGGCCGCCAGCTCCTACGAGCAGTACTTC. Protein sequence: CASSLAASSYEQYF. V is TRBV5-1 and J is TRBJ2-7; D uncertain. The germline V and J ends were trimmed by 0 bases and 0 bases, with 7 bases remaining between them. Germline V gene lookup returns CDR1 SGHRS and CDR2 YFSETQ. The length of the CDR3 is 14 residues. The full variable domain, in which reference TRBV5-1 and TRBJ2-7 provide the parts outside the CDR3, is KAGVTQTPRYLIKTRGQQVTLSCSPISGHRSVSWYQQTPGQGLQFLFEYFSETQRNKGNFPGRFSGRQFSNSRSEMNVSTLELGDSALYLCASSLAASSYEQYFGPGTRLTVT.

This clone was found once. The junction does not match germline at one end; this may be a read error. This rearrangement joins TRBV30 to TRBJ1-1; no firm D call. CDR3 length: 14 amino acids. CDR1 is GTSNPN and CDR2 is SVGIG in the germline V gene (reference sequence). In DNA, the CDR3 is TGTGCCGGGAGAAAAGGGCCGTTCGTAACTGAAGCTTTCTTT. Its protein is CAGRKGPFVTEAFF. The variable domain in full, completed from reference TRBV30 and TRBJ1-1, reads SQTIHQWPATLVQPVGSPLSLECTVEGTSNPNLYWYRQAAGRGLQLLFYSVGIGQISSEVPQNLSASRPQDRQFILSSKKLLLSDSGFYLCAGRKGPFVTEAFFGQGTRLTVV.

This clone was seen more than once but under ten times. The chain joins TRBV9 to TRBJ2-7; tentatively, D is TRBD1 (6 bases). CDR1 SGDLS and CDR2 YYNGEE come from the germline V gene. Trimming stripped 2 bases from V and 6 bases from J, with 12 bases between. The CDR3 extends over 13 amino acids. The CDR3 protein is CASSVWGHGEQYF. CDR3 DNA sequence: TGTGCCAGCAGCGTCTGGGGGCACGGCGAGCAGTACTTC.

The sample holds a few counts of this clone. V and J are TRBV28 and TRBJ1-2, with 9 bases lining up with TRBD1. Germline V lookup: CDR1 MDHEN, CDR2 SYDVKM. The J segment lost 7 bases and the V segment lost 1 base, leaving 4 bases of the junction unmatched. This CDR3 is 14 amino acids long. The CDR3 reads CASSLLRTGAGYTF. CDR3 coding DNA: TGTGCCAGCAGTTTATTGAGGACAGGGGCTGGCTACACCTTC.

The chain uses TRBV2 and TRBJ2-2; D ambiguous. Trimming removed 5 bases from V and 3 bases from J, with 7 bases in between. There are 13 residues in the CDR3. CDR1 and CDR2 from the germline V gene are SNHLY and FYNNEI. CDR3 sequence: CASSSADTGELFF. The CDR3 nucleotides read TGTGCCAGCAGTTCGGCGGACACCGGGGAGCTGTTTTTT.

This sequence joins TRBV11-3 and TRBJ2-1, with 9 bases aligning to TRBD2. The CDR3 totals 15 residues. Per germline, CDR1 SGHNT and CDR2 YENEEA. V was pared by 5 bases and J by 4 bases, with 6 bases of the junction left unmatched. CDR3 DNA sequence: TGTGCCAGCAGCGCACTAGCGGGTCTGTACAATGAGCAGTTCTTC. Translation gives CASSALAGLYNEQFF.

As DNA, the CDR3 is TGTGCCAGCAACTCCCCCGTGGCAGCGAGCTCCTACGAGCAGTACTTC. Translation: CASNSPVAASSYEQYF. The rearrangement links TRBV11-2 to TRBJ2-5, with no clear D. Gene TRBJ2-7 matches the end of the DNA better, so the J call may be wrong. Germline V gene sequence: CDR1 SGHAT, CDR2 FQNNGV. The CDR3 spans 16 residues.

This chain links TRBV5-6 with TRBJ2-4; tentative D call: TRBD2 (6 bases). In germline, CDR1 is SGHDT, CDR2 YYEEEE. V was cut by 2 bases and J by 2 bases, with 8 bases left in between. This CDR3 spans 14 amino acids. The CDR3 DNA is TGTGCCAGCAGCTTAGGAGGGTCCAAAAACATTCAGTACTTC. Encoded protein: CASSLGGSKNIQYF.

The V gene is TRBV5-6, the J gene TRBJ2-5; 8 nucleotides agree with TRBD2. The CDR3 spans 15 residues. J gave up 4 bases and V 0 bases, and 5 bases lay outside the gene matches. The germline V gene encodes CDR1 SGHDT and CDR2 YYEEEE. The CDR3 spells CASSLAAGAGETQYF. CDR3 DNA: TGTGCCAGCAGCTTGGCAGCGGGAGCCGGAGAGACCCAGTACTTC.

The chain recombines TRBV19 with TRBJ2-1, with 8 bases fitting TRBD1. Germline lookup yields CDR1 LNHDA and CDR2 SQIVND (reference sequence). The CDR3 extends over 14 amino acids. Trimming at V came to 8 bases and at J to 3 bases, leaving 6 bases not matched to a gene. The CDR3 here is CASAWTGSYNEQFF. For the CDR3, the DNA is TGTGCCAGTGCTTGGACAGGGAGCTACAATGAGCAGTTCTTC. Using reference TRBV19 and TRBJ2-1 for the parts outside the CDR3, the full variable domain is DGGITQSPKYLFRKEGQNVTLSCEQNLNHDAMYWYRQDPGQGLRLIYYSQIVNDFQKGDIAEGYSVSREKKESFPLTVTSAQKNPTAFYLCASAWTGSYNEQFFGPGTRLTVL.

This chain uses TRBV6-5 with TRBJ2-2, with 8 bases that match TRBD1. The CDR3 loop spans 14 amino acids. CDR1 is MNHEY, CDR2 SVGAGI, per germline. Unmatched junction bases numbered 4, after V lost 7 bases and J lost 3 bases. The CDR3 DNA follows: TGTGCCAGCAATAGGACAGGGCACACCGGGGAGCTGTTTTTT. Its translation: CASNRTGHTGELFF.

V and J are TRBV7-6 and TRBJ2-1; a possible D gene is TRBD2 (6 bases). Deletions cut 1 base from V and 9 bases from J, with 13 bases between. The CDR3 loop spans 14 amino acids. Germline V gives CDR1 SGHVS, CDR2 FNYEAQ. CDR3 DNA: TGTGCCAGCAGCTTAGTCGCGGGGTCGGGTGAGCAGTTCTTC. As protein: CASSLVAGSGEQFF.

The J gene is TRBJ2-7, the V gene TRBV29-1; D is uncertain. Looked up from germline, CDR1 is SQVTM and CDR2 is ANQGSEA. The V end was cut by 2 bases, the J end by 5 bases, with 13 bases between. CDR3 size: 13 residues. The CDR3: CSVELGRAHEQYF. As DNA, the CDR3 is TGCAGCGTTGAACTGGGTAGGGCGCACGAGCAGTACTTC.

The chain joins TRBV18 to TRBJ2-7, with D perhaps TRBD1 or TRBD2 (6 bases each). Trimming took off 0 bases at V and 3 bases at J, with 9 bases between the two ends. The CDR3 has 14 amino acids. The V gene's germline CDR1 is KGHSH and CDR2 LQKENI. CDR3 coding DNA: TGTGCCAGCTCACCACCGGGGGGCGGCTACGAGCAGTACTTC. Translating it yields CASSPPGGGYEQYF.

The V gene is TRBV9, the J gene TRBJ2-5; tentatively, D is TRBD1 (5 bases). V dropped 0 bases and J dropped 5 bases, with 11 bases sitting between them. This CDR3 has 14 amino acids. Germline V lookup: CDR1 SGDLS, CDR2 YYNGEE. This CDR3 is CASSVDDSLETQYF. CDR3 DNA sequence: TGTGCCAGCAGCGTAGATGACAGCTTGGAGACCCAGTACTTC.